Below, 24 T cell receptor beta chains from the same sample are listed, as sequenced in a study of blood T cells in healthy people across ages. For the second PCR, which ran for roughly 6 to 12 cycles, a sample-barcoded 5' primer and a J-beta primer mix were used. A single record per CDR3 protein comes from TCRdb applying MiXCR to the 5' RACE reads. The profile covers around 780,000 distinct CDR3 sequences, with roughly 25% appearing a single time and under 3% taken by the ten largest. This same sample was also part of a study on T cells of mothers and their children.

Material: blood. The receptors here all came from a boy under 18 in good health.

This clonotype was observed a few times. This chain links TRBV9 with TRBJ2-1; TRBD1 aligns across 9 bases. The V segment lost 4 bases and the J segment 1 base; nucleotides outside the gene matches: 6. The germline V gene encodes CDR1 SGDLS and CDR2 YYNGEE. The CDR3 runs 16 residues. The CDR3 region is CASSLRDRVSYNEQFF. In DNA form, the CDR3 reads TGTGCCAGCAGCCTTCGGGACAGGGTGTCCTACAATGAGCAGTTCTTC.

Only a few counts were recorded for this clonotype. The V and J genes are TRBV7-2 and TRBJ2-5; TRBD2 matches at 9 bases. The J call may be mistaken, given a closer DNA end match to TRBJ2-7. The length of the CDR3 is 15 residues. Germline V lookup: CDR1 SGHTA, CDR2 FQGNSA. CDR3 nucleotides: TGTGCCAGCAGCTTAGTAGGCGGGGGGGCAGACGAGCAGTACTTC. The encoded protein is CASSLVGGGADEQYF.

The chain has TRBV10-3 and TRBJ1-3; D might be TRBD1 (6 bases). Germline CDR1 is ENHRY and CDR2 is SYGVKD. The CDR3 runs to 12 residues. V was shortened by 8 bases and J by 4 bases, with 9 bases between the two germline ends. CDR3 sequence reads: CAIQGQGNTIYF. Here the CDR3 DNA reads TGTGCCATCCAGGGACAAGGAAACACCATATATTTT.

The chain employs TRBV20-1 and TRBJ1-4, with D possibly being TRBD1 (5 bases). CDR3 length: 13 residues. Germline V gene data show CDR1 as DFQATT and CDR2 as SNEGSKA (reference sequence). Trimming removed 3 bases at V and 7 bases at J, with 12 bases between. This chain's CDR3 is CSASRGWGEKLFF. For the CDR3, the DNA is TGCAGTGCTAGTCGGGGGTGGGGTGAAAAACTGTTTTTT.

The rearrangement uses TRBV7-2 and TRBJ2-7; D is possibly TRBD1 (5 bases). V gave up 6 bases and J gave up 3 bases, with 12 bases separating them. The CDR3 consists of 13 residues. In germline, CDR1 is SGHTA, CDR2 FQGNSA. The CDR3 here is CASRLTASYEQYF. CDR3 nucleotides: TGTGCCAGCAGGCTGACAGCCAGCTACGAGCAGTACTTC.

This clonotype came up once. For the CDR3, the DNA is TGTGCCAGCAGTTTGGAGGGAAACCACGAGCAGTACTTC. Translated, it gives CASSLEGNHEQYF. V gene TRBV12-3 or TRBV12-4 combines with J gene TRBJ2-7; possible D gene TRBD2, 6 bases. This CDR3 contains 13 residues. V lost 3 bases, J lost 5 bases, and 11 bases lay in between.

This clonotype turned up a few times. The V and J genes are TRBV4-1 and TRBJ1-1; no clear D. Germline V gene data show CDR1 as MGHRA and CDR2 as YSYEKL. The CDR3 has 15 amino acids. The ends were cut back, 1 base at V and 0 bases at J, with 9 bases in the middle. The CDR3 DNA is TGCGCCAGCAGCCAAGTGTCCGGATTGAACACTGAAGCTTTCTTT. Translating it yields CASSQVSGLNTEAFF.

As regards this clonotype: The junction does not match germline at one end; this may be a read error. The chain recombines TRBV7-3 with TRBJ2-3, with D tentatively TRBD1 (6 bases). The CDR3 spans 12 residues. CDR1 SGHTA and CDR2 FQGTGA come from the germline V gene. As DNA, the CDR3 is TGTGCCAGCAGCGCACAGGGAGATGCGCAGTATTTT. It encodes CASSAQGDAQYF.

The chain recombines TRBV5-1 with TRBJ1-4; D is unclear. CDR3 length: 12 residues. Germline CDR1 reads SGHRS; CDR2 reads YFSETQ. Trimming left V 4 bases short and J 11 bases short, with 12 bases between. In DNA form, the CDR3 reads TGCGCCAGCAGCCTGGATAGAGGGAAACTGTTTTTT. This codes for CASSLDRGKLFF.

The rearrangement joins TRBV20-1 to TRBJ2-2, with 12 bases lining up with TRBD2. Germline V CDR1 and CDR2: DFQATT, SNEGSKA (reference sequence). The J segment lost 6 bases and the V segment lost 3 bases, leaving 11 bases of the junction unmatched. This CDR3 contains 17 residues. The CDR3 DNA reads TGCAGTGCTAGGACTAGCGGGGGAGCCTTGTTACCCGGGGAGCTGTTTTTT. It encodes CSARTSGGALLPGELFF.

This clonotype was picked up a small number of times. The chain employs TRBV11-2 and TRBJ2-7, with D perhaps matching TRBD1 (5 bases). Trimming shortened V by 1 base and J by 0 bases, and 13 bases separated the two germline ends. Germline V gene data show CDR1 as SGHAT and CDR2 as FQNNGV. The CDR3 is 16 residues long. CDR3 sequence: CASSLVGVAPSYEQYF. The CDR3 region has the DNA TGTGCCAGCAGCTTAGTAGGGGTGGCTCCCTCCTACGAGCAGTACTTC.

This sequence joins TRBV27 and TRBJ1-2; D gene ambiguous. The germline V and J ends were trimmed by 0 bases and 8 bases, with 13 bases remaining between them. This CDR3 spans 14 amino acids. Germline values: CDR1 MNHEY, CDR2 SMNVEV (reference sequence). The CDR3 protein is CASSLSVDLGGYTF. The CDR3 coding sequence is TGTGCCAGCAGTTTATCGGTGGATTTGGGGGGCTACACCTTC.

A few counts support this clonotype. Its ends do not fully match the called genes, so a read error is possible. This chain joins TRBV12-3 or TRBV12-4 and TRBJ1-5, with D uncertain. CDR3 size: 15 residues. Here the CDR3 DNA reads TGTGCCAGCAGTTTCCCGGACCGGGAGGGTCAGCCCCAACATTTT. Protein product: CASSFPDREGQPQHF.

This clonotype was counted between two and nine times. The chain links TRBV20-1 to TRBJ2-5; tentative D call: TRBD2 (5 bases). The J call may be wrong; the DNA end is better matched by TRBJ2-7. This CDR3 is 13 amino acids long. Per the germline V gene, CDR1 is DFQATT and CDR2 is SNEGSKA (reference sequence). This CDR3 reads CSGLDLISYEQYF. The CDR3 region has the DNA TGCAGTGGCCTGGACTTAATTTCCTACGAGCAGTACTTC.

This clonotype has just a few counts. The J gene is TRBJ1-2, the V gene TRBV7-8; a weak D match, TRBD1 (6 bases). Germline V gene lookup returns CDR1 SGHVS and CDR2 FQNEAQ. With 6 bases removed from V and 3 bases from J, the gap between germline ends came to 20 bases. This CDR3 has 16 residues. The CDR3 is CASSRTGSEYDYGYTF. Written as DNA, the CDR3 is TGTGCCAGCAGTCGAACAGGGAGCGAATATGACTATGGCTACACCTTC.

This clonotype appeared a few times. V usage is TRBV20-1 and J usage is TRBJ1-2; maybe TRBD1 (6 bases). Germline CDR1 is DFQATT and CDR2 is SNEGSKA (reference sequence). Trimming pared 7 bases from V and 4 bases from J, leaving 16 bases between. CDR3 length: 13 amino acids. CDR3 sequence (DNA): TGCAGTGTTAGGGGGGCTGGCGGCTATGGCTACACCTTC. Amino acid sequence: CSVRGAGGYGYTF.

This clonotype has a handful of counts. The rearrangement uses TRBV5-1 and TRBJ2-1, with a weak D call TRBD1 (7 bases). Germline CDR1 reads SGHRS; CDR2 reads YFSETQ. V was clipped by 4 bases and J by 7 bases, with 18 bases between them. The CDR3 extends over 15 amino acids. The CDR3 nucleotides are TGCGCCAGCAGCCCGACAGGGACGGGGGCAAATGAGCAGTTCTTC. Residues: CASSPTGTGANEQFF.

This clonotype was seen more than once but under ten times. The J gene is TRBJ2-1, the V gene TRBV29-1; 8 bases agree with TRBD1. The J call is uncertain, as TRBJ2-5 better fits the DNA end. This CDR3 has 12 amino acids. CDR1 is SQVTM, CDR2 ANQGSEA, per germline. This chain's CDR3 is CSASGGLETQYF. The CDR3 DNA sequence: TGCAGCGCCTCAGGGGGCTTAGAGACCCAGTACTTC.

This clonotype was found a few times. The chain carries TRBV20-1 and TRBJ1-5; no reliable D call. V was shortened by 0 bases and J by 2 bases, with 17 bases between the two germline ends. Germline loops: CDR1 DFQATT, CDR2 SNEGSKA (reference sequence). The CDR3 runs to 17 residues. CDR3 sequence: CSARDSRWAVRNQPQHF. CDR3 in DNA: TGCAGTGCTAGAGATTCAAGGTGGGCGGTTCGCAATCAGCCCCAGCATTTT.

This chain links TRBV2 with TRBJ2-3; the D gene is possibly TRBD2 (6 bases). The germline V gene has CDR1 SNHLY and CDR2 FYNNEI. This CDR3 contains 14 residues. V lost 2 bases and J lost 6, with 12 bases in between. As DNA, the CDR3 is TGTGCCAGCAGTGAATATGCCGGGGGTGATACGCAGTATTTT. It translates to CASSEYAGGDTQYF.

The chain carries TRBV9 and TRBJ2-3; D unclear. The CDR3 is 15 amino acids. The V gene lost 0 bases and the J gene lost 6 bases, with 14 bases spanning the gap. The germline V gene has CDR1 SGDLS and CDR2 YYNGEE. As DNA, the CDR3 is TGTGCCAGCAGCGTAGCCCCGCCGGGTTCGGATACGCAGTATTTT. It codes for CASSVAPPGSDTQYF.

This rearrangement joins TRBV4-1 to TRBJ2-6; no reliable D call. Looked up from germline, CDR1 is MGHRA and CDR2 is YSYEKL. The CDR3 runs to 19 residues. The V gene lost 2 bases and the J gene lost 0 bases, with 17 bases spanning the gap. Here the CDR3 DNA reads TGCGCCAGCAGCCAATACATCCGAGCGCTTTACTCTGGGGCCAACGTCCTGACTTTC. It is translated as CASSQYIRALYSGANVLTF.

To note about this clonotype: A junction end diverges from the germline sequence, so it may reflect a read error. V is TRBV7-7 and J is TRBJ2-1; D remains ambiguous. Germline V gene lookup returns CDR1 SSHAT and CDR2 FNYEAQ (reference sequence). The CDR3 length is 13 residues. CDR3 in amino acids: CASSLNPDNEQFF. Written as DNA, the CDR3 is TGTGCTAGCAGCTTAAATCCCGACAATGAGCAGTTCTTC.

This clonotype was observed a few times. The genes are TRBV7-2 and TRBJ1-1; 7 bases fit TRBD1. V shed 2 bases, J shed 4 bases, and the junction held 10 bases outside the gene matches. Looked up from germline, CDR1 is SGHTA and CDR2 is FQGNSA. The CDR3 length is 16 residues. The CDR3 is CASSLRRQGRSTEAFF. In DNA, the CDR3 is TGTGCCAGCAGCTTACGCCGACAGGGCAGGAGCACTGAAGCTTTCTTT.